This T cell receptor (beta chain) was found in a study of vaccination and CD4 T cells after COVID-19. For the study at large: At days 161 to 241 and at day 14 post-vaccination, a few convalescent patients were sampled.

Oncomine TCR Beta short-read sequencing was applied to DNA from cultured CD4+ T cells. Using its own MiXCR run on the PCR reads, TCRdb lists one record per CDR3 protein. This table holds approximately 17,000 distinct CDR3 sequences, roughly 50% found once. V was clipped by 4 bases and J by 5 bases, with 12 bases between them. The CDR3 covers 14 residues. CDR1 and CDR2 (germline): LNHDA, SQIVND (reference sequence). Time point in this sample: late sampling 161 to 241 days after vaccination in three convalescent patients. The treatment here: approximately nine-day PBMC culture with coronavirus spike peptide pools or control peptides (ViraFEST assay). More than 1.5 million PBMCs were grown per well alongside roughly 10 IU/ml IL-2 and approximately 9.8 ug/ml peptide pools. About this clonotype itself: The target antigen is unknown.

The V and J genes are TRBV19 and TRBJ1-5, with a weak D call TRBD1 (5 bases). The sequence was obtained from a human donor who had recovered from COVID-19. Specimen: CD4+ T cells from blood, cultured in vitro, collected about 7 months after SARS-CoV-2 vaccination. This CDR3 is CASSRSGGYQPQHF. DNA of the CDR3: TGTGCCAGTAGTAGGAGCGGGGGGTATCAGCCCCAGCATTTT.